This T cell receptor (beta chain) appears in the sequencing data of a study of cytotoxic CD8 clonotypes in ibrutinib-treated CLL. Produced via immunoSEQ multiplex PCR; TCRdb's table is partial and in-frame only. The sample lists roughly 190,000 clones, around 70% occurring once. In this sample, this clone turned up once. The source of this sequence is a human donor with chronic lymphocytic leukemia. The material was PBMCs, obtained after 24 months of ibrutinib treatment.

CDR3 region: CASSQVAGQDQETQYF. The CDR3 DNA reads TGCGCCAGCAGCCAAGTGGCAGGGCAGGACCAAGAGACCCAGTACTTC. The gene calls are TRBV4-3 and TRBJ2-5; the D gene is possibly TRBD1 (5 bases). Germline V gene data show CDR1 as LGHNA and CDR2 as YSLEER. The CDR3 consists of 16 residues. V lost 1 base to trimming and J lost 0 bases, with 12 bases between them.